The 24 T cell receptor beta chains presented below share a single source sample, sequenced in a study of blood T cell repertoires in COVID-19 (dated by TCRdb to between 2020 and 2021). Library creation used the immunoSEQ multiplex PCR assay. TCRdb carries this immuneACCESS record with in-frame sequences only. Its versions omit some clonotypes, under half of them owing to an unresolved V gene in the studies checked, with the rest unexplained. The sample table holds 40,000 to 55,000 clones, of which about 90% were seen once. The ten largest clones take up 6% to 6.5% of the sample. Source material: peripheral blood. The receptors come from a man in his 70s with active COVID-19.

The V and J genes are TRBV30 and TRBJ1-4; D gene ambiguous. This CDR3 spans 14 amino acids. Germline-derived CDR1 and CDR2 are GTSNPN and SVGIG (reference sequence). Trimming took off 0 bases at V and 7 bases at J, with 12 bases between the two ends. CDR3 DNA sequence: TGTGCCTGGAGTGTAAGAGTTGGTGGTGAAAAACTGTTTTTT. Residues: CAWSVRVGGEKLFF.

This chain links TRBV5-1 with TRBJ2-5; the match to TRBD1 covers 10 bases. The CDR3 covers 14 residues. The ends lost 4 bases at V and 5 bases at J; junction bases unmatched: 5. Germline V lookup: CDR1 SGHRS, CDR2 YFSETQ. The CDR3 DNA sequence: TGCGCCAGCAGCGCGGGACAGGGGAGGGAGACCCAGTACTTC. As protein: CASSAGQGRETQYF.

This chain uses TRBV6-2 or TRBV6-3 with TRBJ2-2; TRBD1 aligns across 7 bases. V gave up 5 bases and J gave up 4 bases; unmatched junction bases: 10. The CDR3 is 16 residues long. Germline V CDR1 and CDR2: MNHEY, SVGEGT. The CDR3 loop reads CASSQNPGQTTGELFF. The CDR3 DNA reads as TGTGCCAGCAGTCAAAACCCGGGACAGACCACCGGGGAGCTGTTTTTT.

The V call is TRBV7-9, the J call TRBJ1-5; unclear D gene. The CDR3 spans 14 residues. The V end lost 3 bases, the J end lost 3 bases, and 9 bases lay between the germline ends. From germline, CDR1 is SEHNR and CDR2 FQNEAQ (reference sequence). CDR3 loop: CASSFDTLNQPQHF. CDR3 DNA: TGTGCCAGCAGCTTTGACACCCTCAATCAGCCCCAGCATTTT. Full variable domain (outside the CDR3, taken from reference TRBV7-9 and TRBJ1-5): DTGVSQNPRHKITKRGQNVTFRCDPISEHNRLYWYRQTLGQGPEFLTYFQNEAQLEKSRLLSDRFSAERPKGSFSTLEIQRTEQGDSAMYLCASSFDTLNQPQHFGDGTRLSIL.

The J gene is TRBJ2-7, the V gene TRBV3-1 (or the pseudogene TRBV3-2); maybe TRBD2 (5 bases). Germline CDR1 reads LGHDT; CDR2 reads YNNKEL (reference sequence). The V and J ends lost 0 bases and 3 bases respectively, with 12 bases between them. The CDR3 totals 15 residues. This CDR3 reads CASSQDLRGIYEQYF. The CDR3 bases are TGTGCCAGCAGCCAAGATCTCCGGGGTATCTACGAGCAGTACTTC.

This rearrangement joins TRBV10-1 to TRBJ2-1; no clear D. V was shortened by 5 bases and J by 9 bases, with 17 bases between the two germline ends. Germline CDR1 WNHNN, CDR2 SYGVQD (reference sequence). The CDR3 is 14 amino acids. The CDR3 is CASSTEPAPGEQFF. CDR3 coding DNA: TGCGCCAGCAGTACTGAACCAGCTCCGGGTGAGCAGTTCTTC.

The chain is built from TRBV19 and TRBJ2-4, with 10 bases matching TRBD1. The CDR3 is made up of 19 amino acids. J gave up 0 bases and V 5 bases, and 13 bases lay outside the gene matches. Per germline, CDR1 LNHDA and CDR2 SQIVND (reference sequence). Here the CDR3 reads CASSLNRDRGFLAKNIQYF. The CDR3 DNA follows: TGTGCCAGTAGTCTTAACCGGGACAGGGGATTCTTAGCCAAAAACATTCAGTACTTC. Looking up the rest from reference TRBV19 and TRBJ2-4 gives the full variable domain: DGGITQSPKYLFRKEGQNVTLSCEQNLNHDAMYWYRQDPGQGLRLIYYSQIVNDFQKGDIAEGYSVSREKKESFPLTVTSAQKNPTAFYLCASSLNRDRGFLAKNIQYFGAGTRLSVL.

V is TRBV9 and J is TRBJ2-3; perhaps TRBD1 as D (6 bases). The CDR3 spans 16 residues. Germline V gene data show CDR1 as SGDLS and CDR2 as YYNGEE. Trimming cost V 0 bases and J 1 base, with 12 bases left between them. The CDR3, as DNA: TGTGCCAGCAGCGTAGGGTTGGGGGCTGGCACAGATACGCAGTATTTT. This sequence encodes CASSVGLGAGTDTQYF.

The chain is built from TRBV28 and TRBJ1-2; tentative D call: TRBD1 (6 bases). The CDR3 is 12 amino acids. In germline, CDR1 is MDHEN, CDR2 SYDVKM. For the CDR3, the DNA is TGTGCGTGCGCAGGGGCTAACTATGGCTACACCTTC. Its translation: CACAGANYGYTF.

This sequence joins TRBV27 and TRBJ2-3; 7 bases are a match to TRBD1. CDR1 MNHEY and CDR2 SMNVEV come from the germline V gene (reference sequence). The length of the CDR3 is 13 residues. With V trimmed by 5 bases and J by 7 bases, 6 bases remained unmatched. As DNA, the CDR3 is TGTGCCAGCAGTCTAAACAGGGGTAATACGCAGTATTTT. It specifies CASSLNRGNTQYF.

The chain combines TRBV5-1 with TRBJ1-4; D possibly corresponds to TRBD1 (5 bases). The germline V gene encodes CDR1 SGHRS and CDR2 YFSETQ. V lost 2 bases to trimming and J lost 5 bases, with 13 bases between them. This CDR3 is built from 15 residues. CDR3 loop: CASSFQGFINEKLFF. CDR3 bases: TGCGCCAGCAGCTTTCAGGGTTTCATAAATGAAAAACTGTTTTTT.

This chain joins TRBV6-5 and TRBJ1-6; the D gene is possibly TRBD1 (6 bases). The CDR3 has 15 residues. The germline V gene has CDR1 MNHEY and CDR2 SVGAGI. The ends were cut back, 0 bases at V and 4 bases at J, with 7 bases in the middle. The CDR3 is CASSYSGQYNSPLHF. The CDR3 bases are TGTGCCAGCAGTTACTCCGGACAGTATAATTCACCCCTCCACTTT.

CDR3 region: CASSPQVGQRSGNTIYF. In DNA form, the CDR3 reads TGTGCCAGCAGCCCCCAGGTGGGACAGCGGTCTGGAAACACCATATATTTT. The genes are TRBV7-6 and TRBJ1-3, with TRBD1 matching over 7 bases. Losses at the gene ends were 5 bases for V and 1 base for J; bases not matched to a gene: 11. Germline V gives CDR1 SGHVS, CDR2 FNYEAQ. The CDR3 loop spans 17 amino acids. Complete variable domain (other parts from reference TRBV7-6 and TRBJ1-3): GAGVSQSPRYKVTKRGQDVALRCDPISGHVSLYWYRQALGQGPEFLTYFNYEAQQDKSGLPNDRFSAERPEGSISTLTIQRTEQRDSAMYRCASSPQVGQRSGNTIYFGEGSWLTVV.

Here the CDR3 DNA reads TGTGCCAGCAGCTTAACCACGGGGGAGACCCAGTACTTC. This encodes CASSLTTGETQYF. The chain couples TRBV7-9 to TRBJ2-5, with a weak D call TRBD2 (5 bases). Trimming removed 2 bases at V and 5 bases at J, with 9 bases between. The V gene's germline CDR1 is SEHNR and CDR2 FQNEAQ (reference sequence). The CDR3 has 13 residues.

In this sample, this clone turned up a few times. V gene TRBV18 combines with J gene TRBJ2-7; maybe TRBD2 (6 bases). Trimming removed 1 base at V and 7 bases at J, with 14 bases between. From germline, CDR1 is KGHSH and CDR2 LQKENI. This CDR3 spans 14 amino acids. DNA for the CDR3: TGTGCCAGCTCACCACTGGATACTAGCAGTGAGCAGTACTTC. Amino acids: CASSPLDTSSEQYF.

The chain couples TRBV14 to TRBJ2-7; D is possibly TRBD2 (5 bases). In germline, CDR1 is SGHDN, CDR2 FVKESK. Trimming took off 2 bases at V and 4 bases at J, with 12 bases between the two ends. The CDR3 extends over 14 amino acids. The CDR3 bases are TGTGCCAGCAGCCAACGGGCATCGGGATACGAGCAGTACTTC. Translated: CASSQRASGYEQYF.

V is TRBV29-1 and J is TRBJ2-2; D gene unclear. Germline loops: CDR1 SQVTM, CDR2 ANQGSEA. V was cut by 4 bases and J by 6 bases, with 9 bases left in between. The CDR3 is 12 residues long. This CDR3 is CSVGDSAGELFF. CDR3 DNA sequence: TGCAGCGTTGGAGACTCTGCCGGGGAGCTGTTTTTT.

The rearrangement links TRBV19 to TRBJ2-3; D is perhaps TRBD1 (5 bases). Trimming shortened V by 7 bases and J by 0 bases, and 11 bases separated the two germline ends. Germline CDR1 LNHDA, CDR2 SQIVND (reference sequence). The CDR3 loop spans 14 amino acids. The chain's CDR3 is CASNRQLSTDTQYF. CDR3 coding DNA: TGTGCCAGTAACCGACAGCTAAGCACAGATACGCAGTATTTT.

The chain has TRBV5-1 and TRBJ1-6, with 7 bases that match TRBD1. Trimming removed 3 bases from V and 1 base from J; junction bases left unmatched: 1. The length of the CDR3 is 15 residues. In germline, CDR1 is SGHRS, CDR2 YFSETQ. CDR3 bases: TGCGCCAGCAGCTCGGGACAGTCCTATAATTCACCCCTCCACTTT. Its translation: CASSSGQSYNSPLHF. Together with reference TRBV5-1 and TRBJ1-6, the CDR3 gives the full variable domain: KAGVTQTPRYLIKTRGQQVTLSCSPISGHRSVSWYQQTPGQGLQFLFEYFSETQRNKGNFPGRFSGRQFSNSRSEMNVSTLELGDSALYLCASSSGQSYNSPLHFGNGTRLTVT.

The chain joins TRBV25-1 to TRBJ2-5; 7 bases match TRBD1. Germline CDR1 reads MGHDK; CDR2 reads SYGVNS. This CDR3 is 13 amino acids long. Trimming took 2 bases from V and 8 from J; bases not matched to a gene: 5. CDR3 residues: CASSEGQARTQYF. The DNA of the CDR3 is TGTGCCAGCAGTGAAGGACAGGCGAGAACCCAGTACTTC. Together with reference TRBV25-1 and TRBJ2-5, the CDR3 gives the full variable domain: EADIYQTPRYLVIGTGKKITLECSQTMGHDKMYWYQQDPGMELHLIHYSYGVNSTEKGDLSSESTVSRIRTEHFPLTLESARPSHTSQYLCASSEGQARTQYFGPGTRLLVL.

The chain is built from TRBV7-9 and TRBJ1-2; 9 nucleotides align to TRBD1. The ends lost 5 bases at V and 3 bases at J; junction bases unmatched: 16. CDR3 length: 18 amino acids. Per the germline V gene, CDR1 is SEHNR and CDR2 is FQNEAQ (reference sequence). This chain's CDR3 is CASSDPGQGYLKDYGYTF. CDR3 coding DNA: TGTGCCAGCAGCGACCCGGGACAGGGTTATTTGAAGGACTATGGCTACACCTTC.

This clone was recorded only once. The rearrangement links TRBV5-1 to TRBJ2-1; 7 nucleotides align to TRBD2. The CDR3 extends over 15 amino acids. V shed 4 bases, J shed 2 bases, and the junction held 6 bases outside the gene matches. In germline, CDR1 is SGHRS, CDR2 YFSETQ. The CDR3 spells CASSAGLAAYNEQFF. CDR3 nucleotides: TGCGCCAGCAGCGCGGGCCTAGCGGCCTACAATGAGCAGTTCTTC.

The chain carries TRBV19 and TRBJ2-2; a weak D match, TRBD2 (7 bases). V lost 6 bases and J 6 bases, leaving 14 bases between the germline ends. The CDR3 totals 14 residues. Germline-derived CDR1 and CDR2 are LNHDA and SQIVND (reference sequence). The DNA of the CDR3 is TGTGCCAGTAGAAATAGGGGGGGCCCCGGGGAGCTGTTTTTT. This codes for CASRNRGGPGELFF. The variable domain in full, completed from reference TRBV19 and TRBJ2-2, reads DGGITQSPKYLFRKEGQNVTLSCEQNLNHDAMYWYRQDPGQGLRLIYYSQIVNDFQKGDIAEGYSVSREKKESFPLTVTSAQKNPTAFYLCASRNRGGPGELFFGEGSRLTVL.

CDR3 nucleotides: TGTGCCAGCAGCCCCTCTTCTAGCGGGGGGCCCGGTAGCGGGGAGCTGTTTTTT. Residues: CASSPSSSGGPGSGELFF. This rearrangement joins TRBV3-1 (or the pseudogene TRBV3-2) to TRBJ2-2, with 11 bases lining up with TRBD2. The CDR3 spans 18 residues. Germline CDR1 is LGHDT and CDR2 is YNNKEL (reference sequence). Trimming cost V 4 bases and J 7 bases; bases outside gene matches: 14.